Given below is one T cell receptor (beta chain) in context. Antigen: not known. This entry belongs to a study of cytomegalovirus exposure and HLA in healthy donors. General observations from the study: Cytomegalovirus-associated status was assigned to more than 150 TCR beta chains. Analysis was carried out at a later point, and it linked a missense DCLRE1C variant to TCR beta V- and J-gene trimming.

V lost 4 bases to trimming and J lost 2 bases, with 17 bases between them. Germline V gene sequence: CDR1 SGHNT, CDR2 YYREEE (reference sequence). This CDR3 is 16 amino acids long. With 60 Vbeta and 13 Jbeta primers, the PCR was carried out. Generated by immunoSEQ multiplex PCR, the TCRdb table keeps only in-frame clones and is missing some. The sample yields more than 95,000 clones, 77% seen once. The donors were healthy bone marrow donors. The sample comprised PBMCs. The receptor comes from a woman aged 40 to 49 in good health and CMV-seropositive. This sequence joins TRBV5-4 and TRBJ2-3, with D maybe TRBD1 (6 bases). This chain's CDR3 is CASSPKGVFHTDTQYF. The CDR3 region has the DNA TGTGCCAGCAGCCCTAAGGGGGTGTTTCACACAGATACGCAGTATTTT.